This T cell receptor beta chain was sequenced during a study of untreated major depressive disorder. General study points: TRBV05-01 (Vbeta 5.1) usage was higher in CD4+ T cells of depressed patients than controls.

Points on this clone: Antigen specificity is unknown.

Method: immunoSEQ multiplex PCR; TCRdb's copy keeps in-frame clones and lacks some. The table records about 22,000 clones, about 90% of them present only once. The V gene's germline CDR1 is SGHRS and CDR2 YFSETQ. This CDR3 is built from 15 residues. V shed 4 bases and J shed 0 bases, with 8 bases lying between them. The clonotype was recovered from a woman between 40 and 50 years old in good health. Material for sequencing was CD4+ T cells from PBMCs. The J gene is TRBJ2-6, the V gene TRBV5-1; D unclear. The CDR3 is CASSGEISGANVLTF. The CDR3, as DNA: TGCGCCAGCAGCGGAGAAATCTCTGGGGCCAACGTCCTGACTTTC.